A single sample is the source of the 5 T cell receptor beta chains below, sequenced in a study of T-cell reconstitution after alpha-beta-depleted transplantation in children. Construction of the TCRbeta library involved unique molecular identifiers. TCRdb redid the calling of the PCR reads with MiXCR, one entry per CDR3 protein. The sample has about 400,000 distinct CDR3 sequences, around 20% seen once; the top ten hold over 3.5%. The sample here was PBMCs from the stem cell graft donor, taken from the stem cell graft. These receptor sequences come from a human donor who donated a stem cell graft to a child with acute myeloid leukemia.

This clonotype turned up a few times. The V gene is TRBV12-3 or TRBV12-4, the J gene TRBJ2-2; TRBD2 aligns across 7 bases. V gave up 6 bases and J gave up 2 bases; unmatched junction bases: 12. The CDR3 has 17 amino acids. The CDR3 sequence is CASSLFLAATNTGELFF. The CDR3 coding sequence is TGTGCCAGCAGCCTTTTCCTAGCGGCGACCAACACCGGGGAGCTGTTTTTT.

The chain links TRBV4-3 to TRBJ2-1, with TRBD1 as a possible D gene (6 bases). The CDR3 consists of 14 residues. Germline-derived CDR1 and CDR2 are LGHNA and YSLEER. V shed 0 bases and J shed 9 bases, with 12 bases lying between them. The CDR3 DNA reads as TGCGCCAGCAGCCAAGACGGACAGTGGAGTGAGCAGTTCTTC. Translating it yields CASSQDGQWSEQFF.

The rearrangement uses TRBV12-3 or TRBV12-4 and TRBJ1-1; D is unclear. Trimming removed 3 bases at V and 4 bases at J, with 12 bases between. This CDR3 spans 14 amino acids. CDR3 sequence: CASSLLVQTTEAFF. Written as DNA, the CDR3 is TGTGCCAGCAGTTTGTTAGTACAGACCACTGAAGCTTTCTTT.

J is TRBJ2-3 and V is TRBV12-3 or TRBV12-4; the D is unclear. There are 13 residues in the CDR3. Deletions cut 6 bases from V and 0 bases from J, with 7 bases between. This CDR3 reads CASSQASTDTQYF. CDR3 DNA sequence: TGTGCCAGCAGCCAGGCTAGCACAGATACGCAGTATTTT.

Here the CDR3 reads CASSLGREGRNEQFF. In DNA form, the CDR3 reads TGTGCCAGCAGTTTAGGGCGGGAGGGCCGAAATGAGCAGTTCTTC. This chain connects TRBV12-3 or TRBV12-4 to TRBJ2-1, with 9 bases identical to TRBD2. V lost 1 base and J lost 7; bases outside the gene matches: 5. The CDR3 totals 15 residues.